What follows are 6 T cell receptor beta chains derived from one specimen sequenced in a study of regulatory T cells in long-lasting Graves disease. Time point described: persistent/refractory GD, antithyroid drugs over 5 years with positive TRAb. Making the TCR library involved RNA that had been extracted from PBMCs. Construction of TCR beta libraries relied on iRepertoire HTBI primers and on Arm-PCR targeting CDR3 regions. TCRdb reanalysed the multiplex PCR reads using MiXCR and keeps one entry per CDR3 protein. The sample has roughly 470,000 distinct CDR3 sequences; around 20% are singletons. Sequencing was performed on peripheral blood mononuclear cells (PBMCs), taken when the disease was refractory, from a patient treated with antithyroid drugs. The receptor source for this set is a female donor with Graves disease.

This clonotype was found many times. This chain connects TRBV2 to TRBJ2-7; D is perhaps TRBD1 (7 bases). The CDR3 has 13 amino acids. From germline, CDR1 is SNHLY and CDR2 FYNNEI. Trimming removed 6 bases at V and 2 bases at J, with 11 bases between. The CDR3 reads CASRQGGPYEQYF. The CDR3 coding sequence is TGTGCCAGCAGGCAGGGGGGTCCCTACGAGCAGTACTTC.

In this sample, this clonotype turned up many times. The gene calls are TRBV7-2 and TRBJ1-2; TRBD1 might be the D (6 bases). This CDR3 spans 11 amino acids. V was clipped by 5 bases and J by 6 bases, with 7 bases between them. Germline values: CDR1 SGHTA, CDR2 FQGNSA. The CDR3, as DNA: TGTGCCAGCAGCCCAGGGGATGGCTACACCTTC. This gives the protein CASSPGDGYTF.

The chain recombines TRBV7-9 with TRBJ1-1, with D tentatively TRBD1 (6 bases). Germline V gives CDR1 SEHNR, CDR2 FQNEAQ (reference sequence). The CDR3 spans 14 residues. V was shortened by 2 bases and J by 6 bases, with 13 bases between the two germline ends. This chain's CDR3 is CASSLKGGGAEAFF. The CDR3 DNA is TGTGCCAGCAGCTTAAAAGGGGGGGGGGCTGAAGCTTTCTTT.

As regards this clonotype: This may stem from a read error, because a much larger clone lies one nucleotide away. As DNA, the CDR3 is TGTGCCAGCAGCTGGGGGGAGCGGCAAAGGGGGGAGACCCAGCACTTC. This gives the protein CASSWGERQRGETQHF. The V gene is TRBV2, the J gene TRBJ2-5; D tentatively reads TRBD1 or TRBD2 (6 bases each). The CDR3 contains 16 residues. The germline V gene encodes CDR1 SNHLY and CDR2 FYNNEI.

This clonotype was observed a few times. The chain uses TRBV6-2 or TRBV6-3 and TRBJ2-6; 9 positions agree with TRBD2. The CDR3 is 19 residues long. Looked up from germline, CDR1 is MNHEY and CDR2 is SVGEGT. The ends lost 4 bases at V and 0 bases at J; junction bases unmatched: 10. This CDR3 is CASSFSTAGGSSGANVLTF. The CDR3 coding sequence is TGTGCCAGCAGTTTCTCTACGGCGGGAGGGTCCTCTGGGGCCAACGTCCTGACTTTC.

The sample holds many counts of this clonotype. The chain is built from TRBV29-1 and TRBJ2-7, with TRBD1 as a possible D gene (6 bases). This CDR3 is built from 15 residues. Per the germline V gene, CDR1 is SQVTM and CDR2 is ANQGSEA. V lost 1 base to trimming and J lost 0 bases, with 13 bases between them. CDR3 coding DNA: TGCAGCGTTGAAGGGGGCAGGGGAAGCTCCTACGAGCAGTACTTC. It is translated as CSVEGGRGSSYEQYF.